The 10 T cell receptor beta chains below were found in one sample sequenced in a study of sequential checkpoint blockade in melanoma. Stated treatment: randomized to nivolumab then ipilimumab (arm A) or the reverse (arm B). Profiled with immunoSEQ multiplex PCR; TCRdb holds only in-frame clones, not every one. Found here are about 20,000 clones, about four fifths of them singletons; the top ten hold around 50%. This specimen was CD8+ T cells sorted from blood (inferred from file names), taken from a patient given nivolumab and ipilimumab in sequence. All receptors come from a human donor with melanoma.

The V and J genes are TRBV11-2 and TRBJ2-7; 10 nucleotides line up with TRBD1. Germline CDR1 SGHAT, CDR2 FQNNGV. The CDR3 consists of 16 residues. V lost 1 base and J lost 3; bases outside the gene matches: 6. The CDR3 nucleotides are TGTGCCAGCAGCTTAGTGGTCGGGACAGGGGTCTACGAGCAGTACTTC. Protein product: CASSLVVGTGVYEQYF.

The rearrangement joins TRBV6-5 to TRBJ2-7; D ambiguous. Trimming took off 0 bases at V and 2 bases at J, with 5 bases between the two ends. CDR1 and CDR2 from the germline V gene are MNHEY and SVGAGI. The CDR3 extends over 13 amino acids. CDR3 in amino acids: CASSYSTAYEQYF. For the CDR3, the DNA is TGTGCCAGCAGTTACTCAACAGCCTACGAGCAGTACTTC.

The chain couples TRBV2 to TRBJ1-1; a weak D match, TRBD1 (6 bases). The CDR3 spans 16 residues. Trimming removed 5 bases from V and 2 bases from J, with 18 bases in between. Germline CDR1 and CDR2: SNHLY and FYNNEI. Here the CDR3 reads CASSNQGRERNTEAFF. DNA for the CDR3: TGTGCCAGCAGTAACCAGGGGCGCGAACGAAACACTGAAGCTTTCTTT.

This chain links TRBV28 with TRBJ2-6, with TRBD1 matching 7 bases. The CDR3 loop spans 21 amino acids. Per germline, CDR1 MDHEN and CDR2 SYDVKM. V gave up 5 bases and J gave up 3 bases; unmatched junction bases: 22. CDR3 DNA sequence: TGTGCCAGCAGTCCACAAGGGGTTAGGACAGGCGTCATAAGTGGGGCCAACGTCCTGACTTTC. This sequence encodes CASSPQGVRTGVISGANVLTF.

This clone occurred a few times. Mismatch with germline at one junction end may stem from a read error. The chain links TRBV10-3 to TRBJ1-2; 9 bases are a match to TRBD1. This CDR3 region has 16 residues. The germline CDR1 and CDR2 sequences are ENHRY and SYGVKD. CDR3 sequence reads: CASSLTTGTGTYGYTF. The CDR3 nucleotides are TGTGCCAGCAGTTTGACCACGGGGACAGGGACCTATGGCTACACCTTC.

The chain is built from TRBV25-1 and TRBJ2-7; the match to TRBD1 covers 8 bases. CDR1 is MGHDK, CDR2 SYGVNS, per germline. Trimming took 3 bases from V and 5 from J; bases not matched to a gene: 9. The CDR3 is 15 amino acids. Here the CDR3 reads CASSDSDRVIHEQYF. The CDR3 DNA reads as TGTGCCAGCAGTGATTCGGACAGGGTGATCCACGAGCAGTACTTC.

This clone was found a few times. This chain's CDR3 is CASSQDFQEMANSPLHF. CDR3 bases: TGTGCCAGCAGCCAAGATTTTCAGGAAATGGCTAATTCACCCCTCCACTTT. The chain couples TRBV5-8 to TRBJ1-6; D is unclear. The CDR3 totals 17 residues. In germline, CDR1 is SGHTS, CDR2 YDEGEE. Trimming pared 4 bases from V and 6 bases from J, leaving 20 bases between.

The chain recombines TRBV11-2 with TRBJ2-1; D is unclear. CDR1 and CDR2 from the germline V gene are SGHAT and FQNNGV. This CDR3 is 13 amino acids long. Trimming pared 2 bases from V and 7 bases from J, leaving 9 bases between. This CDR3 is CASSLSTINEQFF. In DNA, the CDR3 is TGTGCCAGCAGCTTATCCACAATAAATGAGCAGTTCTTC.

The chain uses TRBV27 and TRBJ1-4, with D possibly being TRBD1 (5 bases). With 3 bases removed from V and 8 bases from J, the gap between germline ends came to 22 bases. The germline V gene has CDR1 MNHEY and CDR2 SMNVEV (reference sequence). CDR3 length equals 17 residues. CDR3 DNA: TGTGCCAGCAGTTTGACCTCGGGCAGGGCATTCGACGAAAAACTGTTTTTT. It is translated as CASSLTSGRAFDEKLFF.

This chain connects TRBV19 to TRBJ2-7, with 11 bases fitting TRBD1. This CDR3 has 15 residues. Germline values: CDR1 LNHDA, CDR2 SQIVND (reference sequence). V shed 5 bases and J 3 bases; nucleotides not matched to a gene: 6. CDR3 DNA: TGTGCCAGTAGTGCCGGGACAGGGGGTGTCTACGAGCAGTACTTC. It translates to CASSAGTGGVYEQYF.